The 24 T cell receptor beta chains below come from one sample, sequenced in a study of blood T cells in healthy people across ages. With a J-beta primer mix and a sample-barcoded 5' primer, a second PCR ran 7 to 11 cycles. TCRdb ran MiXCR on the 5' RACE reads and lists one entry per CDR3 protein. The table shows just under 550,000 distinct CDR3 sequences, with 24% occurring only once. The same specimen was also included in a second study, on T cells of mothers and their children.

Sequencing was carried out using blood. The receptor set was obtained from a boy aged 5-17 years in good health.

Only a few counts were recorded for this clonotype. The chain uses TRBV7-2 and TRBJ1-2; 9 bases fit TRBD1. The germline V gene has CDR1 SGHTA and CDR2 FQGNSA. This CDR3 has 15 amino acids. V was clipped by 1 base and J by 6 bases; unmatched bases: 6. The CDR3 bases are TGTGCCAGCAGCTTAGTAGGGGGACAGGGCAATGGCTACACCTTC. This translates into CASSLVGGQGNGYTF. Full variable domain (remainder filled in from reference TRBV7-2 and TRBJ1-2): GAGVSQSPSNKVTEKGKDVELRCDPISGHTALYWYRQSLGQGLEFLIYFQGNSAPDKSGLPSDRFSAERTGGSVSTLTIQRTQQEDSAVYLCASSLVGGQGNGYTFGSGTRLTVV.

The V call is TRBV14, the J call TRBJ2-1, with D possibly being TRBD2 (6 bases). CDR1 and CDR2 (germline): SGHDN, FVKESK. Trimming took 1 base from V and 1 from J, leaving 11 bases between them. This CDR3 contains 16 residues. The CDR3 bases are TGTGCCAGCAGCCAAGCTCCACGGGGGTCCTACAATGAGCAGTTCTTC. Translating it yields CASSQAPRGSYNEQFF.

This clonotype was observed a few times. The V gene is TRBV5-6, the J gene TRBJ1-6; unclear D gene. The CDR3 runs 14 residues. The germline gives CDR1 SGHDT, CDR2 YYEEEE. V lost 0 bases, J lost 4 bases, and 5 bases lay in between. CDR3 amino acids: CASSLGQYNSPLHF. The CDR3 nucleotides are TGTGCCAGCAGCTTGGGACAATATAATTCACCCCTCCACTTT.

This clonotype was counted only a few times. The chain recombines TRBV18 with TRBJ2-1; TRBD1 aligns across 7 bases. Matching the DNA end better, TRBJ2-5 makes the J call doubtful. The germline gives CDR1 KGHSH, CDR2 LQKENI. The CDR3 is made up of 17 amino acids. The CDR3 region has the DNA TGTGCCAGCTCACCACAGGAACAGGGGCTATGGATGGAGACCCAGTACTTC. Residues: CASSPQEQGLWMETQYF.

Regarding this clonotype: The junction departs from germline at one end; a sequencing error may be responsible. The CDR3 DNA sequence: TGCAGTGCTAGGGCCCCTGGCGAGAGCACAGATACGCGGTATTTT. It codes for CSARAPGESTDTRYF. The chain links TRBV20-1 to TRBJ2-3; D is unclear. Germline loops: CDR1 DFQATT, CDR2 SNEGSKA (reference sequence). This CDR3 spans 15 amino acids.

The CDR3 sequence: CASSQQGLAPQPREKLFF. The CDR3 DNA is TGTGCCAGCAGCCAGCAGGGGCTTGCACCCCAACCGCGGGAAAAACTGTTTTTT. The chain has TRBV7-2 and TRBJ1-4; the D gene is possibly TRBD1 (6 bases). Deletions cut 5 bases from V and 8 bases from J, with 27 bases between. Germline values: CDR1 SGHTA, CDR2 FQGNSA. The CDR3 runs to 18 residues.

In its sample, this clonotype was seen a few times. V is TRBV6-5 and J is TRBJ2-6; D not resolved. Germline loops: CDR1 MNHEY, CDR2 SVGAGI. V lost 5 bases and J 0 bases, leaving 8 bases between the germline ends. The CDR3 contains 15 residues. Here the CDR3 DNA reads TGTGCCAGCAGTCGACCCGTCTCTGGGGCCAACGTCCTGACTTTC. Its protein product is CASSRPVSGANVLTF.

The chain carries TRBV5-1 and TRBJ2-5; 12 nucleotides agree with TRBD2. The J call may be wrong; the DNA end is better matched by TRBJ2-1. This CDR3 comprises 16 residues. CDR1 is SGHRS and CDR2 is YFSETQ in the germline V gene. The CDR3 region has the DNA TGCGCCAGCAGCTTGGCGTTACTAGCGGGGGGAAATGAGCAGTTCTTC. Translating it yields CASSLALLAGGNEQFF.

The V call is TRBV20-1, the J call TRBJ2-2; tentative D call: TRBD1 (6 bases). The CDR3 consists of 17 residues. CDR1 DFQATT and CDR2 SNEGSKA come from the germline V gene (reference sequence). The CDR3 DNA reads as TGCAATGCGCGCAAGCCTCAGGGGCGGGTGAACACCGGGGAGCTGTTTTTT. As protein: CNARKPQGRVNTGELFF.

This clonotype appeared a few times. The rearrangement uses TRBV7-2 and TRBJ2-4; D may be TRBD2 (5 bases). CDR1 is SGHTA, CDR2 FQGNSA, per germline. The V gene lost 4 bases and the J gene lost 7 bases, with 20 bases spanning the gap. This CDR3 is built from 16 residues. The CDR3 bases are TGTGCCAGCAGCTCCAATCCCCAACGGGGATGGAACATTCAGTACTTC. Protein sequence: CASSSNPQRGWNIQYF.

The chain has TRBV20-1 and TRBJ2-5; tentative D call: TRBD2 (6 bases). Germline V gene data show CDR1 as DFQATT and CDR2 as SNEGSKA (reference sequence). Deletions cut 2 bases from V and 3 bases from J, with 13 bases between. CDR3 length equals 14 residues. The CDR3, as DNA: TGCAGTGCTAGACTAGGGACTCAAGAAGAGACCCAGTACTTC. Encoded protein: CSARLGTQEETQYF.

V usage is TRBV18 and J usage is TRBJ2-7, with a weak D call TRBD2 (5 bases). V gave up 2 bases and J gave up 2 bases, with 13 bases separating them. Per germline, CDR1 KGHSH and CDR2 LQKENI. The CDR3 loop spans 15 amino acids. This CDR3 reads CASSPRVGSPYEQYF. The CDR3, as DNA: TGTGCCAGCTCACCAAGGGTGGGGAGCCCCTACGAGCAGTACTTC.

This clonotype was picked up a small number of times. Here the CDR3 reads CASSSTGGSGETQYF. CDR3 DNA sequence: TGTGCCAGCAGCTCCACAGGGGGATCCGGAGAGACCCAGTACTTC. The V call is TRBV7-9, the J call TRBJ2-5, with 8 bases identical to TRBD1. V shed 4 bases and J 4 bases; nucleotides not matched to a gene: 8. The germline V gene encodes CDR1 SEHNR and CDR2 FQNEAQ (reference sequence). The CDR3 covers 15 residues.

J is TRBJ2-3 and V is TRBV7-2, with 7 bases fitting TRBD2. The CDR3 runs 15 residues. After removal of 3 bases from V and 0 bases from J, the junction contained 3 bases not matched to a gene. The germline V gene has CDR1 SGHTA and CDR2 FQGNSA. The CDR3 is CASSFWGGSTDTQYF. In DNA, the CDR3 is TGTGCCAGCAGCTTCTGGGGGGGAAGCACAGATACGCAGTATTTT.

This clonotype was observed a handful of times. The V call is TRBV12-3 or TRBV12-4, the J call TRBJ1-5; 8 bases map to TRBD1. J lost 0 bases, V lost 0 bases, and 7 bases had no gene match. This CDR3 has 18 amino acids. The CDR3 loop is CASSLARAGGYSNQPQHF. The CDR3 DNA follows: TGTGCCAGCAGTTTAGCCCGGGCAGGGGGCTATAGCAATCAGCCCCAGCATTTT.

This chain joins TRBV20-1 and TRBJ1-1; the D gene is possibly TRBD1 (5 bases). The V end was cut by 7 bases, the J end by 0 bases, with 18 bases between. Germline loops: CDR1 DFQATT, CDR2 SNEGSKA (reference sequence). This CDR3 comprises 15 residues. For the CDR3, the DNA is TGCAGTGTAGCCCAGGGAGGCAGGGTGAACACTGAAGCTTTCTTT. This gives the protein CSVAQGGRVNTEAFF.

CDR3 region: CASSSWEGKNIQYF. CDR3 DNA: TGTGCCAGCAGTTCATGGGAGGGCAAAAACATTCAGTACTTC. The chain has TRBV7-2 and TRBJ2-4, with 7 nucleotides matching TRBD2. CDR1 and CDR2 (germline): SGHTA, FQGNSA. The CDR3 has 14 residues. Trimming took 6 bases from V and 3 from J; bases not matched to a gene: 5.

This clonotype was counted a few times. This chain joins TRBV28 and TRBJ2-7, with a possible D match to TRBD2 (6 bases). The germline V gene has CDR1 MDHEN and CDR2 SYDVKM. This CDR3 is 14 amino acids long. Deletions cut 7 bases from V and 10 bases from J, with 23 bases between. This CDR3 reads CASTTSPGLLEQYF. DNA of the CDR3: TGTGCCAGCACCACGTCCCCGGGACTCCTCGAACAGTACTTC.

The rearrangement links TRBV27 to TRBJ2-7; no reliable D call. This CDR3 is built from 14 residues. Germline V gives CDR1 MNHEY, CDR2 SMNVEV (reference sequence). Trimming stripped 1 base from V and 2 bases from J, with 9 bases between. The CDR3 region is CASSLFDRTYEQYF. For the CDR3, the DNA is TGTGCCAGCAGTTTATTTGACCGAACCTACGAGCAGTACTTC.

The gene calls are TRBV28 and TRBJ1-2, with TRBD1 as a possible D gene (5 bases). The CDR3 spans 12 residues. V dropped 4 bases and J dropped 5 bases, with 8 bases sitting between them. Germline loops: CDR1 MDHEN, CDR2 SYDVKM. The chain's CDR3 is CASSSWGYGYTF. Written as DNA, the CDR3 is TGTGCCAGCAGTTCTTGGGGGTATGGCTACACCTTC.

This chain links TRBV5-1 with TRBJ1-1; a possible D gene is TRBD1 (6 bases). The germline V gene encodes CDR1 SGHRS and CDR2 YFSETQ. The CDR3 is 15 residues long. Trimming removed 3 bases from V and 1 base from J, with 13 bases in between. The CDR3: CASSYGTNKNTEAFF. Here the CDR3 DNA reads TGCGCCAGCAGCTACGGGACAAATAAGAACACTGAAGCTTTCTTT. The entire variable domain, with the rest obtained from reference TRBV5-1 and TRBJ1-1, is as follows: KAGVTQTPRYLIKTRGQQVTLSCSPISGHRSVSWYQQTPGQGLQFLFEYFSETQRNKGNFPGRFSGRQFSNSRSEMNVSTLELGDSALYLCASSYGTNKNTEAFFGQGTRLTVV.

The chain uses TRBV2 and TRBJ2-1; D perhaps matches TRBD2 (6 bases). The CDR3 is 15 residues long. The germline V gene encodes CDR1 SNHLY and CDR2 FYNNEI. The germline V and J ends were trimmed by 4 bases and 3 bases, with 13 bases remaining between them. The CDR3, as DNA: TGTGCCAGCAGTGTATTGTCGGGGGACTACAATGAGCAGTTCTTC. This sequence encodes CASSVLSGDYNEQFF.

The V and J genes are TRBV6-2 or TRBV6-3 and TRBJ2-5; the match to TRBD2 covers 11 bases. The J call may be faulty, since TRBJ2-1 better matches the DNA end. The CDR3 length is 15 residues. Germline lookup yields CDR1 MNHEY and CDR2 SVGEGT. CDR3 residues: CASTLAGGRSNEQFF. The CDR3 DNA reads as TGTGCCAGCACCCTAGCGGGGGGCAGGTCTAATGAGCAGTTCTTC.

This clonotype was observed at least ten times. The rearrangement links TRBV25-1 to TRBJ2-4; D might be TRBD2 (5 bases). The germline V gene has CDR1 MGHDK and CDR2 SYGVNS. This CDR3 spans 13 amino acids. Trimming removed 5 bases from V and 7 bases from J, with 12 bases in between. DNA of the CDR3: TGTGCCAGCAGTCCTCCCCCGGGGAACATTCAGTACTTC. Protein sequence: CASSPPPGNIQYF.